This TCR beta chain was captured in a study of response to subunit inactivated influenza vaccine. The germline CDR1 and CDR2 sequences are DFQATT and SNEGSKA (reference sequence). This CDR3 comprises 15 residues. V gave up 6 bases and J gave up 3 bases, with 17 bases separating them. TCRdb ran MiXCR on the RT-PCR reads and lists one entry per CDR3 protein. The sample comprises hundreds of thousands of distinct CDR3 sequences, roughly 27% of which are singletons, and 1.5% to 2% rests with the top ten. This clonotype was found a few times. Material: CD4+ T cells sorted from PBMCs, obtained around 5 days after vaccination. This clonotype was sampled from a man aged 45-65 years who received an inactivated influenza vaccine. The genes are TRBV20-1 and TRBJ2-2, with a weak D call TRBD1 (6 bases). The CDR3 sequence: CSALDWTEYTGELFF. In nucleotides, the CDR3 is TGCAGTGCCTTAGATTGGACAGAGTACACCGGGGAGCTGTTTTTT.